A selection of T cell receptor beta chains follows, all from one sample in a study of T cell responses to AZD1222 COVID-19 vaccine. Repertoires were generated with immunoSEQ multiplex PCR, while TCRdb's copy carries only in-frame clones and drops some. In the table there are some 74,000 clones, approximately 80% of which are singletons. The starting material was peripheral blood, obtained on day 0 of AZD1222 vaccination. The source of these receptors is an adult in good health. CDR3s include the opening cysteine and the closing phenylalanine or tryptophan. Each record gives: J gene, V gene, D gene, clone size, CDR3 DNA, CDR3 protein. A D gene is named only where the DNA matches it firmly. Where a row states a size, it is once, few, many or the class of an expanded clone; other rows omit it.

>TRBJ1-2|TRBV4-1|-|-
TGCGCCAGCAGCCAAGATCACGGGAAGAGGGTATATGGCTACACCTTC
CASSQDHGKRVYGYTF
>TRBJ2-7|TRBV14|TRBD2|-
TGTGCCAGCAGCCAAGAAAGCGGGAGATGGTACGAGCAGTACTTC
CASSQESGRWYEQYF
>TRBJ2-7|TRBV27|TRBD2|many
TGTGCCAGCAGTAAGGGACTAGCGGACTCCTACGAGCAGTACTTC
CASSKGLADSYEQYF
>TRBJ1-6|TRBV11-2|-|few
TGTGCCAGCAGCCTAAGTAGGCGGACTAATTCACCCCTCCACTTT
CASSLSRRTNSPLHF
>TRBJ2-5|TRBV5-1|-|once
TGCGCCAGCAGCTTGGGAAGGGAGTCTGAGACCCAGTACTTC
CASSLGRESETQYF
>TRBJ2-3|TRBV18|TRBD1|-
TGTGCCAGCTCACCAGAACAGGGGTGGGATACGCAGTATTTT
CASSPEQGWDTQYF
>TRBJ2-5|TRBV6-5|-|-
TGTGCCAGCGGGGGGCCCCAAGAGACCCAGTACTTC
CASGGPQETQYF
>TRBJ1-3|TRBV3-1/TRBV3-2|-|-
TGTGCCAGCAGCCATTCAAGAGGGAGTGGAAACACCATATATTTT
CASSHSRGSGNTIYF
>TRBJ2-7|TRBV7-9|-|-
TGTGCCAGCAGCTTAGACGTAAGTGAGCAGTACTTC
CASSLDVSEQYF
>TRBJ2-2|TRBV13|-|-
TGTGCCAGCAGCCCCGAGTCCGGGGAGCTGTTTTTT
CASSPESGELFF
>TRBJ1-1|TRBV5-1|TRBD1|once
TGCGCCAGCAGCACCGACAGGGGGCGCGTTCTCACTGAAGCTTTCTTT
CASSTDRGRVLTEAFF
>TRBJ2-3|TRBV29-1|-|-
TGCAGCGTTGCGGGGAGCACAGATACGCAGTATTTT
CSVAGSTDTQYF
>TRBJ2-1|TRBV6-5|-|-
TGTGCCACCACCGGGACAAGTTACAATGAGCAGTTCTTC
CATTGTSYNEQFF
>TRBJ1-2|TRBV6-5|-|-
TGTGCCAGCAGTTCATCGATATCCATCATCTATGGCTACACCTTC
CASSSSISIIYGYTF
>TRBJ2-2|TRBV4-1|-|few
TGCGCCAGCAGCCAAGATCAGGGTTGGGCCGGGGAGCTGTTTTTT
CASSQDQGWAGELFF
>TRBJ1-1|TRBV11-2|TRBD1|-
TGTGCCAGCAGCTCGATAGGACAGGTGAACACTGAAGCTTTCTTT
CASSSIGQVNTEAFF
>TRBJ2-7|TRBV5-1|-|-
TGCGCCAGCAGCTTCGGACAGGGAGGGTACGAGCAGTACTTC
CASSFGQGGYEQYF
>TRBJ2-7|TRBV6-5|TRBD2|-
TGTGCCAGCAGGGATGAACCTGGGACTAGCTGGTACTTC
CASRDEPGTSWYF
>TRBJ1-6|TRBV4-2|TRBD1|few
TGTGCCAGCAGACTGTCCTTGGGCGACAGGGACAATTCACCCCTCCACTTT
CASRLSLGDRDNSPLHF
>TRBJ2-5|TRBV6-4|-|-
TGTGCCAGCAGTGACGGTGGGATGACTGCCCGACAGGAGACCCAGTACTTC
CASSDGGMTARQETQYF
>TRBJ1-3|TRBV29-1|TRBD1|once
TGCAGCGTCGACCCGGGACAGCGTGGAAACACCATATATTTT
CSVDPGQRGNTIYF
>TRBJ1-1|TRBV10-2|-|-
TGCGCCAGCAGTGCGACAGAGAACACTGAAGCTTTCTTT
CASSATENTEAFF
>TRBJ2-5|TRBV19|TRBD2|-
TGTGCCAGAGTGGGGATTCGACTAGCGGGTAAACAAGAGACCCAGTACTTC
CARVGIRLAGKQETQYF
>TRBJ1-1|TRBV5-1|TRBD1|-
TGCGCCAGCAGCTTGGCACAGGGGGTAGGGAACACTGAAGCTTTCTTT
CASSLAQGVGNTEAFF
>TRBJ2-7|TRBV3-1/TRBV3-2|-|once
TGTGCCAGCAGCCAAGATCCCCAGGTTCTTGCCTACGAGCAGTACTTC
CASSQDPQVLAYEQYF
>TRBJ2-2|TRBV7-8|TRBD2|-
TGTGCCAGCAGCCGACCGACTAGCGGGGCGGGTACCGGGGAGCTGTTTTTT
CASSRPTSGAGTGELFF
>TRBJ2-1|TRBV19|TRBD2|-
TGTGCTAGTAGTATTTCGTCGGCGGGAGTATCCTACAATGAGCAGTTCTTC
CASSISSAGVSYNEQFF
>TRBJ2-7|TRBV7-9|TRBD2|-
TGTGCCAGCGAGGCTAGCGGGAACAACTACGAGCAGTACTTC
CASEASGNNYEQYF
>TRBJ1-1|TRBV3-1/TRBV3-2|TRBD1|-
TGTGCCAGCAGCCAAGACGACAGGGTTGCTTTCTTT
CASSQDDRVAFF
>TRBJ2-5|TRBV12-3/TRBV12-4|-|-
TGTGCCAGCAGTTCGCGCCAAAAAGAGACCCAGTACTTC
CASSSRQKETQYF
>TRBJ1-3|TRBV2|-|-
TGTGCCAGCAGTTCCAGGCCGAGCTCTGGAAACACCATATATTTT
CASSSRPSSGNTIYF
>TRBJ1-1|TRBV5-1|TRBD1|-
TGCGCCAGCAGCTTAAACAGGGGAGGGGGCACTGAAGCTTTCTTT
CASSLNRGGGTEAFF